This T cell receptor (beta chain) was retrieved from a study of T cell responses to AZD1222 COVID-19 vaccine. Study-wide results and caveats: Just a handful of people given AZD1222 tested seropositive at baseline. Targets within unmutated variant regions were reportedly found for nearly half of spike-specific TCRs. With dominance at 160-218 and 743-854, vaccine-associated CD4 TCRs spanned spike. Donor demographics were predominantly white British with a female majority; clonal diversity may be underestimated.

Comment on this clone: Its target is not known.

Using immunoSEQ multiplex PCR, the repertoire was profiled, and TCRdb retains in-frame clones only, with some absent. The data hold about 130,000 clones, with 88% observed a single time. CDR3 length: 14 amino acids. Germline V gives CDR1 SGHVS, CDR2 FNYEAQ. Trimming removed 5 bases from V and 0 bases from J, with 10 bases in between. Sequencing was performed on peripheral blood, taken on day 0 of MenACWY control vaccination. This TCR derives from an adult in good health. The chain employs TRBV7-6 and TRBJ1-1; D is uncertain. CDR3 loop: CASSPRLVNTEAFF. The CDR3 nucleotides are TGTGCCAGCAGCCCCCGTCTGGTGAACACTGAAGCTTTCTTT.